This T cell receptor beta chain derives from a study of shared clonotypes between healthy human individuals. In this sample, this clone turned up once. Its antigen is unknown. This table comes from immunoSEQ multiplex PCR, and its TCRdb copy is limited to in-frame clones, with some not included. The table includes some 2,100,000 clones, more than 85% detected once. Trimming cost V 8 bases and J 3 bases; bases outside gene matches: 6. There are 13 residues in the CDR3. The V gene's germline CDR1 is LNHDA and CDR2 SQIVND (reference sequence). CD45RO-negative CD8 cells positively selected for CCR7 made up the naive population, which excluded terminally differentiated effector memory CD45RA+ cells. Study-level points and caveats: The study found about 5% of naive CD4 clonotypes shared across several donors. The sampled material consisted only of blood, and tissue repertoires are likely to differ. The four-donor shared clonotypes exceeded non-shared clonotypes in generation probability, with non-shared ones scoring lower. Naive subsets, compared against memory subsets, generally had larger estimated richness values.

The sequencing input was naive CD8+ T cells from PBMCs. This clonotype was obtained from a young man in good health. Some clones in this sample may be carry-over from other donors' samples. The chain employs TRBV19 and TRBJ1-2; TRBD1 matches 7 bases. CDR3 sequence (DNA): TGTGCCAGTGGACAGGACCCCTACTATGGCTACACCTTC. This codes for CASGQDPYYGYTF.